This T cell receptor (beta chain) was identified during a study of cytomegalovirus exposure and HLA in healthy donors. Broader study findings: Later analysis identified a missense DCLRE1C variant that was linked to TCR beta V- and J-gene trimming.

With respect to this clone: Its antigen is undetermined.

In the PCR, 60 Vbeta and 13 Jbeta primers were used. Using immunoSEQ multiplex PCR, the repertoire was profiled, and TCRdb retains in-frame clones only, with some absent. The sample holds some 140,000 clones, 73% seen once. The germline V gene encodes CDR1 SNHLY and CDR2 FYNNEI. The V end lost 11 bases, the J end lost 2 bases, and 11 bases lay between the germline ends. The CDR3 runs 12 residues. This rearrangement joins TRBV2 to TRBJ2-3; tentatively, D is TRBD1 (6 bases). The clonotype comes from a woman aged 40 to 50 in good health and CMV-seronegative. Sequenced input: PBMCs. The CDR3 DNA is TGTGCCGGAAAGGGGGACACAGATACGCAGTATTTT. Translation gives CAGKGDTDTQYF. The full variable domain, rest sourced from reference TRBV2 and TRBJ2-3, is EPEVTQTPSHQVTQMGQEVILRCVPISNHLYFYWYRQILGQKVEFLVSFYNNEISEKSEIFDDQFSVERPDGSNFTLKIRSTKLEDSAMYFCAGKGDTDTQYFGPGTRLTVL.